This TCR beta chain was found in a study of PD-1 blockade in classical Hodgkin lymphoma. Every patient was affected by relapse after autologous stem cell transplantation, while exposure to brentuximab vedotin was not uniform. Germline V gene data show CDR1 as SEHNR and CDR2 as FQNEAQ (reference sequence). Trimming left V 7 bases short and J 4 bases short, with 11 bases between. The CDR3 sequence is 13 residues long. This clone is large (0.1 to 1%). The method was immunoSEQ multiplex PCR; TCRdb's version includes in-frame clones alone and lacks a portion of them. The sample includes about 29,000 clones, just over 70% of them seen just once.

This sample comprised peripheral blood mononuclear cells (PBMCs), obtained before the second cycle of nivolumab. This sequence originates from a human donor with classical Hodgkin lymphoma. This sequence joins TRBV7-9 and TRBJ1-5; no clear D. CDR3 in DNA: TGTGCCAGCACCAACGATCGGAATCAGCCCCAGCATTTT. Translation: CASTNDRNQPQHF.